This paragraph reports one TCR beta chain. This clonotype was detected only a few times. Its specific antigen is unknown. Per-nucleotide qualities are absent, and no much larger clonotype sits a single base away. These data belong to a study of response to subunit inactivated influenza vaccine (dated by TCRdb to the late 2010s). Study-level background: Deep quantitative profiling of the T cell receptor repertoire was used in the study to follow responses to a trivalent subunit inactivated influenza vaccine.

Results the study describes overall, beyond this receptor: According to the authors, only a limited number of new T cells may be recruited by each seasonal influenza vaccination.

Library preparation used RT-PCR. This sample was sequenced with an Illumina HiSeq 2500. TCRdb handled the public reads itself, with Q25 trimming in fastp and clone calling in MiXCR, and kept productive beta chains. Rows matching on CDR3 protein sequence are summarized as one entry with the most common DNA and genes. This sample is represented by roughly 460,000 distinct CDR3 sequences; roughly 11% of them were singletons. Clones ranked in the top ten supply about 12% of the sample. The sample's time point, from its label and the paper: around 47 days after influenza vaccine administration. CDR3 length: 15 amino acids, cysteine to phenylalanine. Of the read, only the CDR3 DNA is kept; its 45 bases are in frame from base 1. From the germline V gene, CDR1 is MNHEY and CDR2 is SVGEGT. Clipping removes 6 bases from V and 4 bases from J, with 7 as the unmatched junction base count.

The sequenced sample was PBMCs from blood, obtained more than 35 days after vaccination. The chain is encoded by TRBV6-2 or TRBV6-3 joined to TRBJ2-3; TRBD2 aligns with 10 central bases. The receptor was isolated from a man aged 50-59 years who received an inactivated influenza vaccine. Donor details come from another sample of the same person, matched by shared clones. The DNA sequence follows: TGTGCCAGCAGAAAACTAGCGGGGCTTCCAGATACGCAGTATTTT. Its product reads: CASRKLAGLPDTQYF.